The entry that follows covers one T cell receptor beta chain sequence. TCRdb's table, derived via immunoSEQ multiplex PCR, lists solely in-frame clones and lacks some. Of some 250,000 clones in the sample, roughly 79% were seen once. CDR1 and CDR2 (germline): LNHDA, SQIVND (reference sequence). V gave up 3 bases and J gave up 0 bases; unmatched junction bases: 4. The length of the CDR3 is 17 residues. Patients in Seattle were enrolled during active infection, then followed longitudinally. The data derive from a study of blood T cell repertoires in COVID-19. The overall study: The cDNA or gDNA used as material had been derived from T cells, B-cell-depleted T cells, or PBMCs.

This TCR was recovered from a woman of 80 years or more with COVID-19, enrolled during active disease. The V call is TRBV19, the J call TRBJ1-5, with 11 bases fitting TRBD1. Sequencing was performed on peripheral blood. CDR3 DNA sequence: TGTGCCAGTAGTATGGGGACAGGGGGTCCTAGCAATCAGCCCCAGCATTTT. Translating gives CASSMGTGGPSNQPQHF.